The 11 T cell receptor beta chains reported below all come from one sample, sequenced in a study of molecular identifiers for immune sequencing clone quantification. TCRdb reanalysed the PCR reads using MiXCR and keeps one entry per CDR3 protein. The sample shows some 70,000 distinct CDR3 sequences, around 18% of them seen only once. The sequenced sample consisted of naive CD8+ T cells from blood, with Jurkat cell RNA spiked in. The subset is: FACS-sorted CD8+CD4-CCR7+CD45RA+ naive T cells. The receptors stem from a human donor in good health. Some libraries in this study had Jurkat cell RNA spiked in.

In its sample, this clonotype was seen many times. This chain uses TRBV5-5 with TRBJ2-2; D is unresolved. Trimming pared 0 bases from V and 7 bases from J, leaving 10 bases between. The CDR3 is 14 amino acids. Germline CDR1 is SGHKS and CDR2 is YYEKEE (reference sequence). CDR3: CASSLAYYSGELFF. CDR3 nucleotide sequence: TGTGCCAGCAGCTTGGCGTATTATAGCGGGGAGCTGTTTTTT.

This clonotype was counted only a few times. The genes are TRBV7-9 and TRBJ2-7; TRBD1 might be the D (6 bases). Germline CDR1 reads SEHNR; CDR2 reads FQNEAQ (reference sequence). The V and J ends lost 0 bases and 2 bases respectively, with 14 bases between them. This CDR3 is 16 amino acids long. CDR3 region: CASSLAGWGLAYEQYF. The CDR3 region has the DNA TGTGCCAGCAGCTTAGCGGGTTGGGGGCTAGCCTACGAGCAGTACTTC.

As regards this clonotype: This could be a read error, since a much larger clone is one nucleotide away. This chain connects TRBV7-9 to TRBJ1-1; 8 nucleotides agree with TRBD1. The CDR3 sequence is 14 residues long. From germline, CDR1 is SEHNR and CDR2 FQNEAQ (reference sequence). This CDR3 is CAGRRRTGSTEAFF. In nucleotides, the CDR3 is TGTGCCGGCAGACGAAGGACAGGGAGCACTGAAGCTTTCTTT.

Many counts were recorded for this clonotype. This chain links TRBV7-9 with TRBJ2-7; D may match TRBD1 or TRBD2 (6 bases each). The CDR3 has 13 amino acids. V lost 4 bases and J lost 3, with 10 bases in between. Germline V gene lookup returns CDR1 SEHNR and CDR2 FQNEAQ (reference sequence). The CDR3 region has the DNA TGTGCCAGCAGCTCGGGGGCGGACTACGAGCAGTACTTC. This codes for CASSSGADYEQYF.

This clonotype was seen many times. V gene TRBV6-2 or TRBV6-3 combines with J gene TRBJ1-1; maybe TRBD1 (5 bases). Trimming stripped 3 bases from V and 6 bases from J, with 14 bases between. There are 14 residues in the CDR3. Germline V gene data show CDR1 as MNHEY and CDR2 as SVGEGT. CDR3 sequence (DNA): TGTGCCAGCAGTTATTCCAGGGTCTACGCTGAAGCTTTCTTT. Translating gives CASSYSRVYAEAFF.

To note about this clonotype: Since a much larger clone is just one base distant, this may be a read error. This chain connects TRBV5-1 to TRBJ1-2, with D possibly matching TRBD1 (6 bases). Per germline, CDR1 SGHRS and CDR2 YFSETQ. With 3 bases removed from V and 3 bases from J, the gap between germline ends came to 18 bases. The CDR3 covers 16 residues. CDR3 nucleotides: TGCGCCAGCAGCTGGATTCCCGGGGGGGCCCACTATGGCTACACCTTC. It codes for CASSWIPGGAHYGYTF.

The rearrangement links TRBV15 to TRBJ2-1; 11 bases map to TRBD2. The length of the CDR3 is 18 residues. The germline V gene encodes CDR1 LNHNV and CDR2 YYDKDF (reference sequence). J gave up 1 base and V 0 bases, and 5 bases lay outside the gene matches. The chain's CDR3 is CATSRETSGRASYNEQFF. The DNA for the CDR3 is TGTGCCACCAGCAGAGAAACTAGCGGGAGAGCATCCTACAATGAGCAGTTCTTC.

The count of this clonotype is one. This may be a read error: a much more frequent sequence differs by one nucleotide. The rearrangement links TRBV4-3 to TRBJ1-2; no firm D call. The germline V and J ends were trimmed by 0 bases and 4 bases, with 12 bases remaining between them. This CDR3 comprises 15 residues. Germline CDR1 and CDR2: LGHNA and YSLEER. CDR3 sequence: CASSQDGSRRYGYTF. CDR3 DNA sequence: TGCGCCAGCAGCCAAGATGGGTCTCGGCGCTATGGCTACACCTTC.

At least ten counts were recorded for this clonotype. The CDR3 loop reads CSVEMGLAGYEQYF. The DNA for the CDR3 is TGCAGCGTTGAAATGGGACTAGCGGGCTACGAGCAGTACTTC. The chain links TRBV29-1 to TRBJ2-7; 12 bases are a match to TRBD2. Trimming cost V 2 bases and J 3 bases; bases outside gene matches: 2. Looked up from germline, CDR1 is SQVTM and CDR2 is ANQGSEA. This CDR3 is 14 amino acids long.

In this sample, this clonotype turned up once. Possible read error: a much larger clone is one base away. Here the CDR3 DNA reads TGTGCCAGCAGCTTGGGCGGAGACGGGGAGGCCTACGAGCAGTACTTC. Translation gives CASSLGGDGEAYEQYF. The chain couples TRBV5-6 to TRBJ2-7, with a possible D match to TRBD2 (6 bases). CDR1 SGHDT and CDR2 YYEEEE come from the germline V gene. V lost 0 bases and J 2 bases, leaving 15 bases between the germline ends. The CDR3 loop spans 16 amino acids.

This chain connects TRBV12-5 to TRBJ2-1; no firm D call. The CDR3 spans 14 residues. The ends were cut back, 6 bases at V and 3 bases at J, with 12 bases in the middle. Germline CDR1 reads LGHNT; CDR2 reads FRNRAP. The CDR3 nucleotides are TGTGCTAGTGGAGACTCGAACAACTACAATGAGCAGTTCTTC. It specifies CASGDSNNYNEQFF.